This T cell receptor (beta chain) was recovered during a study of glioma-infiltrating T cells. Amplification of TCR alpha and beta CDR3 regions from RNA used iRepertoire nested multiplex PCR. Using its own MiXCR run on the multiplex PCR reads, TCRdb lists one record per CDR3 protein. This table has over 100,000 distinct CDR3 sequences, less than 30% appearing once. Per germline, CDR1 MGHRA and CDR2 YSYEKL. Trimming removed 3 bases at V and 0 bases at J, with 11 bases between. This CDR3 region has 15 residues. This clonotype was found a few times. Its antigen is currently unknown. Study observations and caveats: Non-neoplastic patients had below-expected tissue-blood divergence, while all gliomas exceeded expectation.

The sequenced sample consisted of glioma tissue, nonneoplastic brain tissue, or PBMCs (not recorded which). V and J are TRBV4-1 and TRBJ1-1; D is possibly TRBD1 (6 bases). The receptor was derived from a human donor with low-grade glioma or glioblastoma, undergoing nonglioma brain surgery, or in good health (not recorded which). The CDR3: CASSHRGGVNTEAFF. The CDR3 bases are TGCGCCAGCAGCCACAGGGGAGGAGTGAACACTGAAGCTTTCTTT.